The text below deals with one TCR beta chain. Antigen specificity is unknown. The whole isolated RNA underwent reverse transcription, so sequencing captured expressed TCRB transcripts. Clones were sequenced by immunoSEQ multiplex PCR, and TCRdb holds only the in-frame ones, with some missing. Altogether 300,000 to 450,000 clones are present, roughly 12% being singletons, with the ten largest covering under 0.02%. The sample belongs to a study of beta chain features in type 1 diabetes. Broader study findings: The similarity of naive, central memory and Treg TCRB repertoires appeared greater among patients than among healthy donors.

Purities in excess of 95% were seen in all sorted populations. The sample comprised naive CD4+ T cells from blood. The TCR comes from a man aged 18 to 30 in good health.

The CDR3 region has the DNA TGTGCCAGCAGCGGGGAGCGGGGGGACTCAGATACGCAGTATTTT. Protein: CASSGERGDSDTQYF. The rearrangement links TRBV9 to TRBJ2-3; TRBD2 matches 9 bases. The trim removed 3 bases at V and 4 bases at J, leaving 6 bases unmatched. Germline V gene sequence: CDR1 SGDLS, CDR2 YYNGEE. The length of the CDR3 is 15 residues.